Described below is a single T cell receptor beta chain sequence and its context. The sample originates from a study of blood T cell repertoires in COVID-19. J lost 5 bases, V lost 4 bases, and 9 bases had no gene match. CDR3 length: 16 residues. From germline, CDR1 is MNHNS and CDR2 SASEGT. Sequencing was performed with immunoSEQ multiplex PCR; in TCRdb, only in-frame clones are kept and a portion is missing. The table records 55,000 to 65,000 clones, around 89% of them present only once. The J gene is TRBJ2-2, the V gene TRBV6-1; 8 bases map to TRBD1. This clonotype was sampled from a woman aged 60-75 years with active COVID-19. Material: peripheral blood. The CDR3 coding sequence is TGTGCCAGCAGTGTTCCTCGACAGGGGATGACCGGGGAGCTGTTTTTT. This codes for CASSVPRQGMTGELFF.